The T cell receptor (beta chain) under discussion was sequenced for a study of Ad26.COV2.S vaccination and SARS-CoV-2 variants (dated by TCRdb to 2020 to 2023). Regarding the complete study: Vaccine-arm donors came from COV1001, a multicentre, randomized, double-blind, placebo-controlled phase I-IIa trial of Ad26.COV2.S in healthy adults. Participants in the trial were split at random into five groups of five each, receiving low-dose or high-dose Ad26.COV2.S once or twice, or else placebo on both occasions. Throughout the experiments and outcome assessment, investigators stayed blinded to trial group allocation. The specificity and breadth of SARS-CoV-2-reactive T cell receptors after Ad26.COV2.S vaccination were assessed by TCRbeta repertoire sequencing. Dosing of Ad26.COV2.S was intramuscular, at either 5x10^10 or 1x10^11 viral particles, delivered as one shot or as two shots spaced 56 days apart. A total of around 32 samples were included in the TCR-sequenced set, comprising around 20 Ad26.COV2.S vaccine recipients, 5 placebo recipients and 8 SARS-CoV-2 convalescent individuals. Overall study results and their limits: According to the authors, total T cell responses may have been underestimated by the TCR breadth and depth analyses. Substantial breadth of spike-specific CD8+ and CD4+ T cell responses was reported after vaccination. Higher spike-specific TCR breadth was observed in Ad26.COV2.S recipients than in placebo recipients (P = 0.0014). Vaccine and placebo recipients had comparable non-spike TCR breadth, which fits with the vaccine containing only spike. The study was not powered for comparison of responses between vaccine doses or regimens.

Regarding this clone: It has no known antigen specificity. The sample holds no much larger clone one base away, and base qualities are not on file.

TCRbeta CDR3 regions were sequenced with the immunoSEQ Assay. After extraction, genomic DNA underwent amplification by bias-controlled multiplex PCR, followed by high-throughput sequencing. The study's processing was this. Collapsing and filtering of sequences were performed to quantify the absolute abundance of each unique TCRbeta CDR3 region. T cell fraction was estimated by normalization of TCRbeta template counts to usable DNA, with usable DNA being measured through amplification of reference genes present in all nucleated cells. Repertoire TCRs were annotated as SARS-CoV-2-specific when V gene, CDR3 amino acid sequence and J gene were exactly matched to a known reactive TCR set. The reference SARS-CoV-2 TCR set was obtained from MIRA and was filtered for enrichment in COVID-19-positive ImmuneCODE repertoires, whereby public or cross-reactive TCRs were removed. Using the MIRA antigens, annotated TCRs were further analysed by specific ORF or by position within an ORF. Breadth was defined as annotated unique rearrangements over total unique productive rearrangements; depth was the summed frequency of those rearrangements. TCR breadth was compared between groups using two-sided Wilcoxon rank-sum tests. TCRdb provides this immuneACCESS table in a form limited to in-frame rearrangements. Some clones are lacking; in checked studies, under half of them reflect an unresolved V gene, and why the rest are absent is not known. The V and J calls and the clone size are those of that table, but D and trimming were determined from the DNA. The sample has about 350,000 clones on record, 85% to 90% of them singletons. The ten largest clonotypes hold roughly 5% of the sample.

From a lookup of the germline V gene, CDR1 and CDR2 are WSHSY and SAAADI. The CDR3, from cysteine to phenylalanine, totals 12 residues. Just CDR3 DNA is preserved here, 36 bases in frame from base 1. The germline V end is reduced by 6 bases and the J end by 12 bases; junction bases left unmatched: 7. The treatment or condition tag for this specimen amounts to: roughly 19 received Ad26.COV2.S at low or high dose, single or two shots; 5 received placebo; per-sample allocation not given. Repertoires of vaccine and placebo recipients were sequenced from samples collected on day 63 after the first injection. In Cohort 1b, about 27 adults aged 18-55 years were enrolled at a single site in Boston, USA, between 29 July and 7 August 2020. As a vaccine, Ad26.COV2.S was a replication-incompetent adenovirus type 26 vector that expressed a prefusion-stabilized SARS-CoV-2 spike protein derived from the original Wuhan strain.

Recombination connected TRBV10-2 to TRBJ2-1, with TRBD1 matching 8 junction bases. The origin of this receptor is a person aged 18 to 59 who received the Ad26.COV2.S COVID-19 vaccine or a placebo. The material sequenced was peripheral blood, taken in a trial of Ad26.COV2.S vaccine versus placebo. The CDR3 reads CASRVTTGGQFF. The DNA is TGCGCCAGCAGGGTAACAACAGGGGGGCAGTTCTTC.